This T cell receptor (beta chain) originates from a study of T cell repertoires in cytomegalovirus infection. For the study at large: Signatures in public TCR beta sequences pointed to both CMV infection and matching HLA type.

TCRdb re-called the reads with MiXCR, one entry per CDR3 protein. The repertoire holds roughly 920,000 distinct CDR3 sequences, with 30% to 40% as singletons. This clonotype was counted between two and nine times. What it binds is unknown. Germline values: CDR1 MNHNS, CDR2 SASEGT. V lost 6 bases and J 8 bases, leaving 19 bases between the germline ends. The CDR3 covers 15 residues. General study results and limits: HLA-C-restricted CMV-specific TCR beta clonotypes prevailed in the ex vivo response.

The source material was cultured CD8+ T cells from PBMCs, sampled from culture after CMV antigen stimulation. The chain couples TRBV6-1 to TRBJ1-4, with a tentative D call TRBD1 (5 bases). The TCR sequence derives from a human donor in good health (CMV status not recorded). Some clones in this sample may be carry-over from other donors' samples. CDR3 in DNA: TGTGCCAGCAGGGGGGTGAAGGGAGGGTCCGAAAAACTGTTTTTT. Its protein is CASRGVKGGSEKLFF.